This T cell receptor beta chain comes out of a study of T-cell reconstitution after alpha-beta-depleted transplantation in children. A library of TCRbeta sequences, prepared with unique molecular identifiers, was generated. TCRdb passed the PCR reads through MiXCR, listing each CDR3 protein once. This sample carries 420,000 or so distinct CDR3 sequences, about 11% of them seen once, and the ten largest clones take about 5%. The sample holds many counts of this clonotype. Per germline, CDR1 SGHRS and CDR2 YFSETQ. The CDR3 runs 13 residues. V shed 1 base and J shed 2 bases, with 6 bases lying between them.

This TCR derives from a human donor who donated a stem cell graft to a child with acute myeloid leukemia. This chain links TRBV5-1 with TRBJ1-1; unclear D gene. Specimen: PBMCs from the stem cell graft donor, collected from the stem cell graft. CDR3 region: CASSLMVNTEAFF. The CDR3 DNA follows: TGCGCCAGCAGCTTGATGGTTAACACTGAAGCTTTCTTT. Full variable domain (rest looked up from reference TRBV5-1 and TRBJ1-1): KAGVTQTPRYLIKTRGQQVTLSCSPISGHRSVSWYQQTPGQGLQFLFEYFSETQRNKGNFPGRFSGRQFSNSRSEMNVSTLELGDSALYLCASSLMVNTEAFFGQGTRLTVV.